This paragraph covers one T cell receptor (beta chain) sequence. These data come from a study of control samples from healthy donors and cancer patients. The CDR3 has 15 amino acids. V dropped 2 bases and J dropped 0 bases, with 12 bases sitting between them. Germline V lookup: CDR1 SGHRS, CDR2 YFSETQ. Using immunoSEQ multiplex PCR, the repertoire was profiled, and TCRdb retains in-frame clones only, with some absent. The sample lists approximately 120,000 clones, around 87% seen once, with roughly 2.8% in the top ten. The TCR sequence derives from a man aged 55 to 70 in good health. Sequencing was carried out using blood. This chain joins TRBV5-1 and TRBJ2-7; TRBD1 is a possible D gene (5 bases). The CDR3 nucleotides are TGCGCCAGCAGCTTCGGATGGGGCGCCTCCTACGAGCAGTACTTC. It encodes CASSFGWGASYEQYF.